The 4 T cell receptor beta chains given below trace back to one sample, sequenced in a study of CXCR3-negative and CXCR3-positive naive CD8 T cells. Overall study results and limits: The TRB CDR3s that CXCR3-positive naive cells carried were more hydrophobic than those of CXCR3-negative naive cells.

UMI-tagged TRB cDNA libraries were built via 5' RACE. For each CDR3 protein, TCRdb gives one entry from its re-call of the 5' RACE reads, without DNA. This sample's clone table lists over 55,000 distinct CDR3 sequences. These receptors' targets are unknown. What was sequenced was naive CXCR3+ CD8+ T cells from blood. Subset denoted: CD45RO-CCR7+CD27+CD95- naive CD8+ T cells expressing CXCR3 (TNR3+). The receptors here all came from a human donor in good health. Some clones in this sample may be carry-over from other donors' samples.

The chain carries TRBV20-1 and TRBJ1-1. This CDR3 has 14 amino acids. Looked up from germline, CDR1 is DFQATT and CDR2 is SNEGSKA (reference sequence). This CDR3 is CSARSPGTNTEAFF.

The chain carries TRBV29-1 and TRBJ2-7; TCRdb selects TRBD2, and the lack of DNA leaves this call unchecked. The CDR3 covers 13 residues. From germline, CDR1 is SQVTM and CDR2 ANQGSEA. CDR3: CSVVLAGGYEQYF.

The gene calls are TRBV28 and TRBJ2-1. Germline V gene data show CDR1 as MDHEN and CDR2 as SYDVKM. CDR3 length: 11 amino acids. The CDR3 sequence: CASSFGLLRFF.

The chain joins TRBV28 to TRBJ2-5; TCRdb's D gene call, TRBD2, goes unchecked for lack of DNA. The length of the CDR3 is 16 residues. Germline-derived CDR1 and CDR2 are MDHEN and SYDVKM. The CDR3 region is CASSIPTSGSEETQYF.